This T cell receptor beta chain stems from a study of T cell changes during pregnancy in multiple sclerosis. Libraries were prepared by immunoSEQ multiplex PCR; TCRdb keeps only in-frame clonotypes and omits some of them. This table has tens of thousands of clones, roughly 90% appearing once. Germline lookup yields CDR1 SQVTM and CDR2 ANQGSEA. J lost 3 bases, V lost 5 bases, and 11 bases had no gene match. The CDR3 length is 15 residues. The source was peripheral blood, collected in the first trimester of pregnancy. V is TRBV29-1 and J is TRBJ1-1; 8 bases fit TRBD1. The sequence was obtained from a female donor in good health, enrolled as a control in a pregnancy study. DNA for the CDR3: TGCAGCGTTAAGAACAGGGGGGGGAAGGACACTGAAGCTTTCTTT. This gives the protein CSVKNRGGKDTEAFF.